The present T cell receptor (beta chain) was sequenced within a study of blood T cell repertoires in COVID-19. Across the whole study: There were acute and convalescent COVID-19 samples, and they came from the United States, Italy and Spain. PBMCs, B-cell-depleted T cells, or T cells were the source of the cDNA or gDNA that made up the material.

The Seattle patients, enrolled during active infection, were followed longitudinally. Methods used by the authors: By means of reference gene primer amplification, nucleated cell counts were estimated. Produced via immunoSEQ multiplex PCR; TCRdb's table is partial and in-frame only. V and J calls and clone size are copied from that table; D and trimming were computed from the DNA. The table lists 50,000 to 70,000 clones, 65% to 85% of them singletons. The material sequenced was peripheral blood. This clonotype was obtained from a man older than 75 with COVID-19, enrolled during active disease.

As DNA, the CDR3 is TGTGCCAGCACGGGCGGCGGGGGGACTGAAGCTTTCTTT. Its translation: CASTGGGGTEAFF. The rearrangement joins TRBV2 to TRBJ1-1; D possibly corresponds to TRBD1 (5 bases). The germline V gene has CDR1 SNHLY and CDR2 FYNNEI. Trimming removed 7 bases at V and 5 bases at J, with 14 bases between. The CDR3 runs 13 residues.